The 19 T cell receptor beta chains in this list originate from one sample, sequenced in a study of OX40 agonist ivuxolimab in advanced cancers. The assay was immunoSEQ multiplex PCR, and TCRdb's table has in-frame clones only and misses some. Of 70,000 or so clones listed, approximately 86% are singletons. The sample was CD4+ or CD8+ T cells sorted from blood, taken in a trial of the OX40 agonist ivuxolimab. Receptors were obtained from an adult with an advanced solid tumor such as melanoma, head and neck, liver or kidney cancer.

The rearrangement links TRBV30 to TRBJ1-1; D is uncertain. The germline gives CDR1 GTSNPN, CDR2 SVGIG (reference sequence). V lost 0 bases to trimming and J lost 10 bases, with 9 bases between them. The length of the CDR3 is 11 residues. CDR3 residues: CAWSVTVGAFF. The CDR3 nucleotides are TGTGCCTGGAGTGTAACAGTGGGAGCTTTCTTT.

CDR3 coding DNA: TGTGCCAGCAGTTTAGGGGATGAGCAGTTCTTC. Its protein is CASSLGDEQFF. V usage is TRBV28 and J usage is TRBJ2-1, with D unclear. The V gene's germline CDR1 is MDHEN and CDR2 SYDVKM. V shed 2 bases and J shed 8 bases, with 4 bases lying between them. CDR3 length: 11 amino acids.

The genes are TRBV18 and TRBJ2-1; D not certain. Per the germline V gene, CDR1 is KGHSH and CDR2 is LQKENI. CDR3 length equals 15 residues. Between the trimmed V and J ends, which lost 0 bases and 0 bases, there was a span of 6 bases. The CDR3 nucleotides are TGTGCCAGCTCACCACCGGGCCTCTCCTACAATGAGCAGTTCTTC. Translating it yields CASSPPGLSYNEQFF. Looking up the rest from reference TRBV18 and TRBJ2-1 gives the full variable domain: NAGVMQNPRHLVRRRGQEARLRCSPMKGHSHVYWYRQLPEEGLKFMVYLQKENIIDESGMPKERFSAEFPKEGPSILRIQQVVRGDSAAYFCASSPPGLSYNEQFFGPGTRLTVL.

CDR3 sequence (DNA): TGTGCCATCAGTGAGTCGAGAGGCACCATAGCTTTCTTT. It translates to CAISESRGTIAFF. V usage is TRBV10-3 and J usage is TRBJ1-1; D is unclear. Per germline, CDR1 ENHRY and CDR2 SYGVKD. This CDR3 region has 13 residues. Trimming took 0 bases from V and 10 from J, leaving 12 bases between them.

The chain is built from TRBV6-7 and TRBJ2-7, with 13 bases fitting TRBD2. TRBV6-7 is labeled an ORF, and its function is uncertain. This CDR3 spans 14 amino acids. Trimming took 6 bases from V and 4 from J; bases not matched to a gene: 3. The CDR3 reads CASSKTSGRYEQYF. CDR3 DNA: TGTGCCAGCAGCAAGACTAGCGGGAGGTACGAGCAGTACTTC.

The rearrangement joins TRBV5-5 to TRBJ2-5; D remains unclear. CDR3 length: 14 residues. Trimming left V 0 bases short and J 6 bases short, with 12 bases between. The germline V gene encodes CDR1 SGHKS and CDR2 YYEKEE (reference sequence). This CDR3 reads CASSLGSGIKTQYF. In nucleotides, the CDR3 is TGTGCCAGCAGCTTGGGGTCAGGAATTAAGACCCAGTACTTC.

The rearrangement joins TRBV5-5 to TRBJ1-3; tentative D call: TRBD1 (5 bases). CDR3 size: 12 residues. The germline V gene encodes CDR1 SGHKS and CDR2 YYEKEE (reference sequence). V shed 4 bases and J shed 3 bases, with 5 bases lying between them. The CDR3 spells CASSQGGNTIYF. CDR3 nucleotides: TGTGCCAGCAGCCAGGGTGGAAACACCATATATTTT.

The V and J genes are TRBV2 and TRBJ2-6; the D is unclear. Germline V CDR1 and CDR2: SNHLY, FYNNEI. The germline V and J ends were trimmed by 2 bases and 4 bases, with 6 bases remaining between them. CDR3 length: 14 residues. The CDR3 sequence: CASSELPGANVLTF. The DNA for the CDR3 is TGTGCCAGCAGTGAACTCCCCGGGGCCAACGTCCTGACTTTC.

The chain links TRBV7-2 to TRBJ1-4, with D tentatively TRBD1 (6 bases). Trimming removed 3 bases from V and 7 bases from J, with 15 bases in between. The CDR3 extends over 15 amino acids. Per germline, CDR1 SGHTA and CDR2 FQGNSA. Here the CDR3 DNA reads TGTGCCAGCAGCTTGGGGGCCTTGGTGGCTGAAAAACTGTTTTTT. It codes for CASSLGALVAEKLFF.

The rearrangement links TRBV30 to TRBJ1-6, with D perhaps matching TRBD1 (6 bases). The germline CDR1 and CDR2 sequences are GTSNPN and SVGIG (reference sequence). V lost 4 bases and J lost 10, with 14 bases in between. The CDR3 sequence is 13 residues long. CDR3 residues: CAWTGQSPSPLHF. The DNA of the CDR3 is TGTGCCTGGACCGGACAGTCTCCCTCACCCCTCCACTTT.

V usage is TRBV11-2 and J usage is TRBJ2-7; possible D gene TRBD2, 7 bases. V lost 3 bases to trimming and J lost 6 bases, with 12 bases between them. The CDR3 length is 13 residues. The germline gives CDR1 SGHAT, CDR2 FQNNGV. Here the CDR3 reads CASSFPGGREQYF. The CDR3 DNA follows: TGTGCCAGCAGCTTCCCGGGGGGCCGCGAGCAGTACTTC.

This chain links TRBV10-3 with TRBJ2-5; TRBD1 might be the D (5 bases). The germline V and J ends were trimmed by 0 bases and 3 bases, with 11 bases remaining between them. Germline assignment: CDR1 ENHRY and CDR2 SYGVKD. The CDR3 sequence is 15 residues long. CDR3 nucleotides: TGTGCCATCAGTGAGTCTGGGCAGGGAAAAGAGACCCAGTACTTC. This translates into CAISESGQGKETQYF.

Turning to this clone: Germline is not matched at one junction end, which may reflect a read error. The V and J genes are TRBV6-1 and TRBJ2-4; tentatively, D is TRBD1 (6 bases). The CDR3 totals 14 residues. CDR1 and CDR2 (germline): MNHNS, SASEGT. The CDR3 reads CAISGDIGKNIQYF. For the CDR3, the DNA is TGTGCCATCAGTGGGGACATTGGAAAAAACATTCAGTACTTC.

CDR3 bases: TGTGCCAGCAGCTCCTCGGGACTAGCGGGAGGGCAAAACATTCAGTACTTC. It specifies CASSSSGLAGGQNIQYF. The rearrangement links TRBV7-9 to TRBJ2-4; 16 positions match TRBD2. After removal of 4 bases from V and 5 bases from J, the junction contained 5 bases not matched to a gene. Germline V lookup: CDR1 SEHNR, CDR2 FQNEAQ (reference sequence). This CDR3 contains 17 residues. Filled out from reference TRBV7-9 and TRBJ2-4, the complete variable domain reads DTGVSQNPRHKITKRGQNVTFRCDPISEHNRLYWYRQTLGQGPEFLTYFQNEAQLEKSRLLSDRFSAERPKGSFSTLEIQRTEQGDSAMYLCASSSSGLAGGQNIQYFGAGTRLSVL.

This rearrangement joins TRBV12-5 to TRBJ1-1, with TRBD1 matching 7 bases. Germline-derived CDR1 and CDR2 are LGHNT and FRNRAP. V shed 0 bases and J 8 bases; nucleotides not matched to a gene: 3. The length of the CDR3 is 13 residues. The CDR3 reads CASGLVGQTEAFF. As DNA, the CDR3 is TGTGCTAGTGGTTTGGTGGGACAGACCGAAGCTTTCTTT. The full variable domain, rest sourced from reference TRBV12-5 and TRBJ1-1, is DARVTQTPRHKVTEMGQEVTMRCQPILGHNTVFWYRQTMMQGLELLAYFRNRAPLDDSGMPKDRFSAEMPDATLATLKIQPSEPRDSAVYFCASGLVGQTEAFFGQGTRLTVV.

This chain uses TRBV10-2 with TRBJ1-1, with D possibly matching TRBD1 (5 bases). CDR1 and CDR2 from the germline V gene are WSHSY and SAAADI. V dropped 8 bases and J dropped 7 bases, with 17 bases sitting between them. The CDR3 covers 13 residues. The DNA of the CDR3 is TGCGCCAGCGGGGACGTCGATAAGGGTGAAGCTTTCTTT. The encoded protein is CASGDVDKGEAFF.

The rearrangement joins TRBV4-1 to TRBJ2-7, with D perhaps matching TRBD1 or TRBD2 (5 bases each). The germline gives CDR1 MGHRA, CDR2 YSYEKL. The CDR3 is made up of 17 amino acids. V lost 3 bases and J lost 2, with 20 bases in between. CDR3 nucleotide sequence: TGCGCCAGCAGCCAGACCCCTAGGTCGGGGCTTCCCTACGAGCAGTACTTC. Its protein is CASSQTPRSGLPYEQYF.

The rearrangement links TRBV13 to TRBJ2-3; TRBD1 or TRBD2 may be the D gene (6 bases each). CDR1 is PRHDT, CDR2 FYEKMQ, per germline (reference sequence). This CDR3 is 13 amino acids long. Trimming pared 10 bases from V and 7 bases from J, leaving 18 bases between. This chain's CDR3 is CATTGRSLNTQYF. CDR3 DNA sequence: TGTGCCACCACAGGGAGGTCGTTGAATACGCAGTATTTT.

V usage is TRBV5-6 and J usage is TRBJ2-5; 10 nucleotides agree with TRBD1. Trimming cost V 2 bases and J 7 bases; bases outside gene matches: 2. Germline CDR1 reads SGHDT; CDR2 reads YYEEEE. This CDR3 spans 13 amino acids. CDR3 sequence: CASSLGQGGTQYF. CDR3 bases: TGTGCCAGCAGCTTAGGACAGGGGGGGACCCAGTACTTC.